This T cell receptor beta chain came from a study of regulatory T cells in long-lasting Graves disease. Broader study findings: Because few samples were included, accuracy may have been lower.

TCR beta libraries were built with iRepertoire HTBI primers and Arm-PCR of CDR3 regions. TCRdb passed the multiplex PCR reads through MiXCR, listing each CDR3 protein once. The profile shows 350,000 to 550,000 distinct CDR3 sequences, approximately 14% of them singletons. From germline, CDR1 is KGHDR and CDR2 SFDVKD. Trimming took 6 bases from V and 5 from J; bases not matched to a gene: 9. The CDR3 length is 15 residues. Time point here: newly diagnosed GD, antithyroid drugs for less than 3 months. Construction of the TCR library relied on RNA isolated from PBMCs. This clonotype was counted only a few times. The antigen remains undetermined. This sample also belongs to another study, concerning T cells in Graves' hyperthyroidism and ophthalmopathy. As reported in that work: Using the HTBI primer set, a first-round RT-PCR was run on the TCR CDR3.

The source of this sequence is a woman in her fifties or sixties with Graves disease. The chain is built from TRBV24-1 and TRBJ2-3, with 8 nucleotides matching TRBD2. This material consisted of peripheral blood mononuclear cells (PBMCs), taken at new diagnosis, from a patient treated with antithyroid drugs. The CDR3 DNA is TGTGCCACCAGTTTCTCGGGAGGGCCGGGAGATACGCAGTATTTT. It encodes CATSFSGGPGDTQYF.